These T cell receptor beta chains were read from a single sample in a study of long-term antiretroviral therapy in people with HIV. Libraries were prepared by immunoSEQ multiplex PCR; TCRdb keeps only in-frame clonotypes and omits some of them. The sample yields tens of thousands of clones, 80% seen once. The input for sequencing was unsorted PBMCs, taken 3.4 years after starting antiretroviral therapy. These receptors all stem from a man under 40 with HIV. The CDR3 runs from the conserved cysteine through the conserved F or W. D genes are given only for firm matches. The size field is filled for only some rows; it gives once, few, many or a size class.

CASTFGGNTEAFF,TGTGCCAGCACCTTCGGGGGAAACACTGAAGCTTTCTTT,TRBJ1-1,TRBV2,.,once
CASSVSGGPSYEQYF,TGTGCCAGCAGTGTTTCGGGAGGGCCCTCCTACGAGCAGTACTTC,TRBJ2-7,TRBV2,TRBD2,few
CASSPRRIKNGNTIYF,TGTGCCAGCTCACCGAGACGGATTAAAAATGGAAACACCATATATTTT,TRBJ1-3,TRBV18,.,.
CSASDRVRQFF,TGCAGTGCTAGCGACAGGGTCAGGCAGTTCTTC,TRBJ2-1,TRBV20-1,TRBD1,.
CATADRGNQPQHF,TGTGCCACCGCTGACAGGGGGAATCAGCCCCAGCATTTT,TRBJ1-5,TRBV27,TRBD1,.
CASSVGGGSGYEQYF,TGTGCCAGCAGCGTAGGGGGCGGGAGTGGTTACGAGCAGTACTTC,TRBJ2-7,TRBV9,TRBD2,.
CASSPLGDGRNTEAFF,TGTGCCAGCTCACCCCTAGGTGACGGGCGGAACACTGAAGCTTTCTTT,TRBJ1-1,TRBV18,.,.
CASSVHPTSDEQYF,TGTGCCAGCAGCGTACACCCTACTAGCGACGAGCAGTACTTC,TRBJ2-7,TRBV5-4,TRBD2,.
CASRQRESGEQYF,TGTGCCAGCAGGCAGCGGGAGTCAGGAGAGCAGTACTTC,TRBJ2-7,TRBV6-5,TRBD2,.
CASSLGTANEKLFF,TGCGCCAGCAGCTTGGGGACAGCTAATGAAAAACTGTTTTTT,TRBJ1-4,TRBV5-1,.,few
CASSYREGEKLFF,TGTGCCAGCAGTTATCGTGAGGGTGAAAAACTGTTTTTT,TRBJ1-4,TRBV6-5,.,once
CASSPGQGHYEQYF,TGTGCCAGCTCACCGGGACAGGGGCACTACGAGCAGTACTTC,TRBJ2-7,TRBV18,TRBD1,.
CAWHIKGATNEKLFF,TGTGCCTGGCACATCAAGGGGGCTACTAATGAAAAACTGTTTTTT,TRBJ1-4,TRBV30,TRBD1,.
CASSSPGTSGSYYF,TGTGCCAGCAGTTCTCCCGGGACTAGCGGGAGTTATTACTTC,TRBJ2-7,TRBV6-5,TRBD2,.
CASSPRVAASYEQYF,TGTGCCAGCAGCCCCCGGGTAGCGGCCTCCTACGAGCAGTACTTC,TRBJ2-7,TRBV11-2,.,.
CASSLEPPGGPEEQFF,TGCGCCAGCAGCTTGGAGCCGCCGGGAGGGCCAGAAGAGCAGTTCTTC,TRBJ2-1,TRBV5-1,TRBD2,.
CASSYSGTTEKLFF,TGTGCCAGCAGTTACTCCGGGACAACTGAAAAACTGTTTTTT,TRBJ1-4,TRBV6-5,.,.
CASSLGTSGTYEQYF,TGTGCCAGCAGTCTCGGGACTAGCGGGACATACGAGCAGTACTTC,TRBJ2-7,TRBV2,TRBD2,once
CASSPGLATDEQFF,TGTGCCAGCAGTCCGGGACTAGCGACCGATGAGCAGTTCTTC,TRBJ2-1,TRBV5-4,TRBD2,.
CASSQDSGNTGGSNQPQHF,TGTGCCAGCAGCCAAGATAGTGGGAACACAGGGGGAAGCAATCAGCCCCAGCATTTT,TRBJ1-5,TRBV4-2,TRBD1,.
CAWSTDREKEQYF,TGTGCCTGGAGTACTGACAGGGAGAAAGAGCAGTACTTC,TRBJ2-7,TRBV30,TRBD1,.
CASSESGRPTEAFF,TGTGCCAGCAGTGAATCTGGGCGGCCAACTGAAGCTTTCTTT,TRBJ1-1,TRBV25-1,.,.
CASRINPGLDSSEQYF,TGTGCCAGTCGTATCAATCCGGGACTAGATTCGTCCGAGCAGTACTTC,TRBJ2-7,TRBV19,TRBD2,.
CASSLSGLEQYF,TGTGCCAGCAGTTTGTCCGGACTTGAGCAGTACTTC,TRBJ2-7,TRBV28,.,.
CASRDFYGYTF,TGTGCCAGCCGGGACTTCTATGGCTACACCTTC,TRBJ1-2,TRBV6-5,.,few
CASSNPRDSNEQFF,TGTGCCAGCAGCAACCCCCGGGACAGCAATGAGCAGTTCTTC,TRBJ2-1,TRBV11-3,TRBD1,.
CASSRQGASGYTF,TGTGCCAGCAGCCGACAGGGGGCCTCTGGCTACACCTTC,TRBJ1-2,TRBV11-3,TRBD1,.
CASSQDDIGGTEAFF,TGCGCCAGCAGCCAGGATGACATCGGAGGCACTGAAGCTTTCTTT,TRBJ1-1,TRBV4-3,.,.
CASSFPGPLMTGELFF,TGTGCCAGCAGCTTCCCGGGACCTCTAATGACCGGGGAGCTGTTTTTT,TRBJ2-2,TRBV7-9,.,.
CASSQGRGTTNYGYTF,TGTGCCAGCAGCCAAGGACGGGGTACTACTAACTATGGCTACACCTTC,TRBJ1-2,TRBV14,.,.
CASRTGPGANVLTF,TGTGCCTCCCGGACAGGGCCCGGGGCCAACGTCCTGACTTTC,TRBJ2-6,TRBV30,TRBD1,.
CASSPLSGIETQYF,TGTGCCAGCAGCCCCTTGAGCGGAATCGAGACCCAGTACTTC,TRBJ2-5,TRBV7-9,.,.
CARQGPETQYF,TGTGCCAGACAGGGTCCAGAGACCCAGTACTTC,TRBJ2-5,TRBV27,.,.
CASSLSSPGELFF,TGTGCCAGCAGTTTATCGAGTCCCGGGGAGCTGTTTTTT,TRBJ2-2,TRBV28,.,.
CASGGNGETQYF,TGTGCCAGCGGCGGGAATGGGGAGACCCAGTACTTC,TRBJ2-5,TRBV6-5,.,.
CASSFPQGIDTQYF,TGTGCCAGCAGCTTTCCCCAGGGAATAGATACGCAGTATTTT,TRBJ2-3,TRBV11-2,.,.
CASSPGLAGAREQYF,TGTGCCAGCAGCCCCGGACTAGCGGGAGCGAGAGAGCAGTACTTC,TRBJ2-7,TRBV6-5,TRBD2,.
CASTGLRVIRNQPQHF,TGTGCCAGCACGGGGCTCAGGGTTATTCGCAATCAGCCCCAGCATTTT,TRBJ1-5,TRBV28,.,.
CASSDYRGLNNEQFF,TGCGCCAGCAGCGATTACAGGGGGCTCAACAATGAGCAGTTCTTC,TRBJ2-1,TRBV5-1,TRBD1,.
CAQGRGYEQYF,TGTGCCCAGGGGAGAGGCTACGAGCAGTACTTC,TRBJ2-7,TRBV30,.,few
CARSLGAGGSGNTIYF,TGTGCCAGAAGCTTAGGGGCAGGGGGCTCTGGAAACACCATATATTTT,TRBJ1-3,TRBV7-5,.,.
CSVDPSGTGVPYEQYF,TGCAGCGTTGATCCATCGGGAACAGGAGTTCCCTACGAGCAGTACTTC,TRBJ2-7,TRBV29-1,.,.
CASSLEAPSIGEQFF,TGTGCCAGCAGCTTAGAAGCGCCGAGTATTGGCGAGCAGTTCTTC,TRBJ2-1,TRBV7-2,.,.
CASSSGPPGTDTQYF,TGCGCCAGCAGCTCGGGACCCCCGGGGACGGATACGCAGTATTTT,TRBJ2-3,TRBV5-1,.,.
CASSNGAEYEQYF,TGTGCCAGCAGCAACGGCGCCGAGTACGAGCAGTACTTC,TRBJ2-7,TRBV7-3,.,.
CASQSGGSGNTIYF,TGTGCCAGCCAATCCGGGGGCTCTGGAAACACCATATATTTT,TRBJ1-3,TRBV2,.,.
CASAVKGTEAFF,TGTGCCAGTGCGGTTAAAGGCACTGAAGCTTTCTTT,TRBJ1-1,TRBV25-1,.,.
CASSLVQGGTEAFF,TGTGCCAGCAGCTTAGTTCAGGGAGGCACTGAAGCTTTCTTT,TRBJ1-1,TRBV7-2,.,.